The 26 T cell receptor beta chains listed next were all sequenced from one sample in a study of T cells after yellow fever vaccination (dated by TCRdb to the late 2010s). The protocol used for the library was 5' RACE. The sequencer was an Illumina HiSeq 2500. In-frame beta chains were kept once TCRdb had trimmed the public reads at Q25 with fastp and called clones with MiXCR. Here each entry gathers all rows of one CDR3 protein and keeps the most common genes and DNA. The sample data list roughly 65,000 distinct CDR3 sequences, and around 6.2% of these were observed just once. The top ten hold 2.2% of the sample. This sample's treatment or condition label indicates: live attenuated yellow fever vaccine strain. Specimen: CD4+ T cells sorted from PBMCs, collected less than 18 days after the first yellow fever vaccination. Receptors were obtained from a man between 18 and 35 years old who received the YFV17D yellow fever vaccine.

This clonotype came up many times. The rearrangement uses TRBV11-2 and TRBJ2-3; no clear D. This CDR3 spans 12 amino acids. CDR1 SGHAT and CDR2 FQNNGV come from the germline V gene. Trimming took 5 bases from V and 2 from J, leaving 5 bases between them. The CDR3 bases are TGTGCCAGCAGCCCACACACAGATACGCAGTATTTT. Residues: CASSPHTDTQYF.

This clonotype has ten or more counts. The V and J genes are TRBV28 and TRBJ1-2; possible D gene TRBD1, 6 bases. Trimming took off 2 bases at V and 4 bases at J, with 11 bases between the two ends. The CDR3 consists of 14 residues. Germline loops: CDR1 MDHEN, CDR2 SYDVKM. CDR3 sequence: CASSLAGQSYGYTF. CDR3 DNA sequence: TGTGCCAGCAGTTTAGCGGGACAAAGCTATGGCTACACCTTC.

This clonotype was seen repeatedly, ten times or more. The chain couples TRBV6-1 to TRBJ2-1, with 8 bases matching TRBD2. CDR1 MNHNS and CDR2 SASEGT come from the germline V gene. V trimming: 2 bases; J trimming: 9 bases; junction bases outside the gene matches: 15. CDR3 length equals 17 residues. DNA of the CDR3: TGTGCCAGCAGTGAATTCGTCGGGGGGGCTAAGGTGCGTGAGCAGTTCTTC. Residues: CASSEFVGGAKVREQFF.

There are many counts of this clonotype. The chain has TRBV18 and TRBJ2-7; D remains ambiguous. Trimming stripped 3 bases from V and 3 bases from J, with 15 bases between. CDR3 length: 15 residues. Per germline, CDR1 KGHSH and CDR2 LQKENI. CDR3 protein: CASSPSGLGYYEQYV. The DNA for the CDR3 is TGTGCCAGCTCACCTAGTGGGTTGGGGTACTACGAGCAGTACGTC.

This clonotype showed up many times. The gene calls are TRBV20-1 and TRBJ1-4; a weak D match, TRBD1 (5 bases). CDR1 and CDR2 from the germline V gene are DFQATT and SNEGSKA (reference sequence). V dropped 2 bases and J dropped 0 bases, with 10 bases sitting between them. This CDR3 has 15 residues. In nucleotides, the CDR3 is TGCAGTGCTAGACGAGGGGATGCAACTAATGAAAAACTGTTTTTT. Protein product: CSARRGDATNEKLFF.

This clonotype was seen at least ten times. The chain has TRBV9 and TRBJ2-2; the D call may be TRBD1 or TRBD2 (5 bases each). V was cut by 4 bases and J by 1 base, with 26 bases left in between. Germline CDR1 SGDLS, CDR2 YYNGEE. The CDR3 is 20 amino acids. The CDR3 DNA is TGTGCCAGCAGCAAGGACTTCGGGGCGGCGAGATTAAGGAACACCGGGGAGCTGTTTTTT. It specifies CASSKDFGAARLRNTGELFF. The whole variable domain, filled in from reference TRBV9 and TRBJ2-2, reads DSGVTQTPKHLITATGQRVTLRCSPRSGDLSVYWYQQSLDQGLQFLIQYYNGEERAKGNILERFSAQQFPDLHSELNLSSLELGDSALYFCASSKDFGAARLRNTGELFFGEGSRLTVL.

The chain recombines TRBV7-2 with TRBJ2-5, with TRBD2 matching over 12 bases. The CDR3 contains 16 residues. Germline V gene sequence: CDR1 SGHTA, CDR2 FQGNSA. Trimming cost V 1 base and J 5 bases; bases outside gene matches: 5. DNA for the CDR3: TGTGCCAGCAGCTTAGACCTAGCGGGGGGGCGGGAGACCCAGTACTTC. Protein sequence: CASSLDLAGGRETQYF.

This clonotype was seen repeatedly, ten times or more. The rearrangement joins TRBV5-1 to TRBJ1-6; D is perhaps TRBD1 (6 bases). Germline-derived CDR1 and CDR2 are SGHRS and YFSETQ. V dropped 4 bases and J dropped 7 bases, with 12 bases sitting between them. The CDR3 is made up of 14 amino acids. The CDR3 DNA reads as TGCGCCAGCAGCGTTCAGGGGTCGAATTCACCCCTCCACTTT. This encodes CASSVQGSNSPLHF.

CDR3 protein: CASSLAGTYTGELFF. CDR3 DNA sequence: TGTGCCAGCAGCCTAGCGGGGACCTACACCGGGGAGCTGTTTTTT. The V gene is TRBV5-4, the J gene TRBJ2-2; 9 bases line up with TRBD2. The CDR3 sequence is 15 residues long. Germline values: CDR1 SGHNT, CDR2 YYREEE (reference sequence). The V and J ends lost 4 bases and 3 bases, in that order; junction bases with no gene match: 4.

About this clonotype: A read error is possible here, since a much larger clone lies one base away. The rearrangement links TRBV27 to TRBJ1-6; no clear D gene. Germline CDR1 is MNHEY and CDR2 is SMNVEV (reference sequence). This CDR3 region has 12 residues. In DNA, the CDR3 is TGTGACAGCGCGTTAGGCGATTCACCCCTCCACTTT. It encodes CDSALGDSPLHF.

This clonotype came up many times. The chain combines TRBV4-3 with TRBJ2-3; D gene ambiguous. The CDR3 runs to 15 residues. Per germline, CDR1 LGHNA and CDR2 YSLEER. V was pared by 0 bases and J by 5 bases, with 12 bases between. The CDR3 coding sequence is TGCGCCAGCAGCCAAGATTACGGATTGGGAGATACGCAGTATTTT. Its protein is CASSQDYGLGDTQYF.

In its sample, this clonotype was seen many times. The rearrangement links TRBV9 to TRBJ2-3; 7 bases match TRBD2. There are 15 residues in the CDR3. V gave up 3 bases and J gave up 1 base; unmatched junction bases: 5. Looked up from germline, CDR1 is SGDLS and CDR2 is YYNGEE. CDR3 bases: TGTGCCAGCAGCGCTCAAAGCGGGGGCACAGATACGCAGTATTTT. Translated: CASSAQSGGTDTQYF.

This clonotype was seen at least ten times. The chain has TRBV28 and TRBJ1-5, with a tentative D call TRBD1 (6 bases). CDR3 length equals 15 residues. Between the trimmed V and J ends, which lost 2 bases and 4 bases, there was a span of 12 bases. From germline, CDR1 is MDHEN and CDR2 SYDVKM. CDR3 loop: CASSLGQTGNQPQHF. CDR3 in DNA: TGTGCCAGCAGTTTAGGCCAAACAGGGAATCAGCCCCAGCATTTT.

This clonotype was found many times. The chain has TRBV7-2 and TRBJ2-1; D remains unclear. Germline loops: CDR1 SGHTA, CDR2 FQGNSA. The CDR3 totals 13 residues. Between the trimmed V and J ends, which lost 4 bases and 5 bases, there was a span of 9 bases. CDR3 nucleotide sequence: TGTGCCAGCAGCTCGGGCGGTAACAATGAGCAGTTCTTC. Amino acid sequence: CASSSGGNNEQFF.

This clonotype appeared many times. The chain couples TRBV10-3 to TRBJ2-3, with D possibly matching TRBD1 (5 bases). The CDR3 is made up of 13 amino acids. Trimming stripped 3 bases from V and 5 bases from J, with 9 bases between. Germline assignment: CDR1 ENHRY and CDR2 SYGVKD. The CDR3 DNA sequence: TGTGCCATCAGTGATTTTAGGGGAGATACGCAGTATTTT. This codes for CAISDFRGDTQYF.

This clonotype was seen many times. The chain links TRBV2 to TRBJ2-7; TRBD2 matches 15 bases. Germline CDR1 is SNHLY and CDR2 is FYNNEI. Trimming cost V 7 bases and J 4 bases; bases outside gene matches: 2. The CDR3 covers 14 residues. The CDR3 coding sequence is TGTGCCAGCACTGGGACTAGCGGGGGGTACGAGCAGTACTTC. Translation: CASTGTSGGYEQYF.

This clonotype appeared many times. This sequence joins TRBV10-3 and TRBJ2-3; 9 bases line up with TRBD1. The germline V gene has CDR1 ENHRY and CDR2 SYGVKD. CDR3 length: 14 amino acids. After removal of 7 bases from V and 6 bases from J, the junction contained 8 bases not matched to a gene. The CDR3 here is CAIMGQGPSDTQYF. In DNA, the CDR3 is TGTGCCATCATGGGACAGGGCCCCTCGGATACGCAGTATTTT.

This clonotype turned up a few times. The chain carries TRBV12-3 or TRBV12-4 and TRBJ2-5; weak D call: TRBD1 (5 bases). This CDR3 contains 15 residues. The V gene lost 7 bases and the J gene lost 1 base, with 16 bases spanning the gap. CDR3 region: CASKTEGAIQETQYF. CDR3 in DNA: TGTGCCAGCAAAACCGAAGGGGCGATCCAAGAGACCCAGTACTTC.

This clonotype was seen many times. V and J are TRBV6-5 and TRBJ2-3; either TRBD1 or TRBD2 may supply D (5 bases each). The CDR3 sequence is 16 residues long. Germline lookup yields CDR1 MNHEY and CDR2 SVGAGI. V gave up 1 base and J gave up 4 bases, with 15 bases separating them. CDR3 protein: CASSYWDPRYADTQYF. CDR3 DNA sequence: TGTGCCAGCAGTTACTGGGACCCACGATACGCAGATACGCAGTATTTT.

Comment on this clonotype: This may stem from a read error, because a much larger clone lies one nucleotide away. The chain recombines TRBV5-4 with TRBJ1-1, with a tentative D call TRBD1 (5 bases). The length of the CDR3 is 16 residues. V dropped 3 bases and J dropped 1 base, with 16 bases sitting between them. Germline loops: CDR1 SGHNT, CDR2 YYREEE (reference sequence). The CDR3 nucleotides read TGTGCCAGCAGCTCGAAAAGGAGGAGGGGGAACACTGAAGCTTTCTTT. Translated, it gives CASSSKRRRGNTEAFF.

This clonotype occurred many times. The chain is built from TRBV7-8 and TRBJ1-3, with 9 bases fitting TRBD1. This CDR3 comprises 16 residues. From germline, CDR1 is SGHVS and CDR2 FQNEAQ. Trimming cost V 4 bases and J 2 bases; bases outside gene matches: 6. The CDR3 protein is CASSSRTGATGNTIYF. CDR3 coding DNA: TGTGCCAGCAGCTCTCGGACAGGGGCGACTGGAAACACCATATATTTT.

This clonotype was observed at least ten times. This chain connects TRBV4-1 to TRBJ1-1; no definite D call. CDR1 and CDR2 (germline): MGHRA, YSYEKL. The length of the CDR3 is 14 residues. V was pared by 5 bases and J by 2 bases, with 12 bases between. Written as DNA, the CDR3 is TGCGCCAGCAGCTCTAGCCTAGGAAACACTGAAGCTTTCTTT. Translating it yields CASSSSLGNTEAFF.

This clonotype was seen many times. The V gene is TRBV11-2, the J gene TRBJ2-1, with 8 positions matching TRBD1. Germline lookup yields CDR1 SGHAT and CDR2 FQNNGV. The CDR3 has 14 amino acids. V was pared by 2 bases and J by 8 bases, with 5 bases of the junction left unmatched. The CDR3 loop is CASSLPGQVYEQFF. The CDR3 DNA reads TGTGCCAGCAGCTTACCGGGACAGGTTTATGAGCAGTTCTTC.

In this sample, this clonotype turned up many times. The V call is TRBV12-3 or TRBV12-4, the J call TRBJ1-1; possible D gene TRBD1, 5 bases. The ends were cut back, 10 bases at V and 7 bases at J, with 13 bases in the middle. The length of the CDR3 is 11 residues. This CDR3 reads CATQTGIEAFF. The CDR3 DNA reads TGTGCCACCCAAACAGGAATTGAAGCTTTCTTT.

This clonotype showed up many times. The chain couples TRBV11-2 to TRBJ1-5, with 8 bases identical to TRBD1. There are 16 residues in the CDR3. Trimming at V came to 7 bases and at J to 6 bases, leaving 14 bases not matched to a gene. Per germline, CDR1 SGHAT and CDR2 FQNNGV. The CDR3: CASTFVPGQGGQPQHF. The CDR3 DNA reads as TGTGCCAGCACCTTCGTTCCCGGACAGGGAGGTCAGCCCCAGCATTTT.

At least ten counts were recorded for this clonotype. The chain couples TRBV5-1 to TRBJ2-1, with D maybe TRBD1 (6 bases). CDR1 is SGHRS, CDR2 YFSETQ, per germline. V was shortened by 4 bases and J by 8 bases, with 10 bases between the two germline ends. This CDR3 is 12 amino acids long. The CDR3 coding sequence is TGCGCCAGCAGCCCTGACAGGCATGAGCAGTTCTTC. Translating it yields CASSPDRHEQFF.